The clone carrying this TCR beta chain was counted many times. Its antigen remains unidentified. The data belong to a study of T-cell memory formation after mild COVID-19. TCRdb re-called the 5' RACE reads through MiXCR, storing one row per CDR3 protein. The data show hundreds of thousands of distinct CDR3 sequences, over 20% seen once. Whole-study results and caveats: Contracting CD4+ clones lay largely in CM and EM, with CD8+ ones residing in EMRA.

Trimming left V 5 bases short and J 7 bases short, with 16 bases between. The CDR3 length is 14 residues. Source material: PBMCs or a T cell subset sorted from them (not recorded which). This TCR was sampled from an adult woman who had mild COVID-19 (a few samples of this study predate the infection). Cell type and time point are not known. The genes are TRBV12-3 or TRBV12-4 and TRBJ2-3; D not certain. In DNA form, the CDR3 reads TGTGCCAGCAGTCTTGGAGAGGTTGTAAATACGCAGTATTTT. Protein sequence: CASSLGEVVNTQYF.